The T cell receptor beta chain described here comes from a study of blood T cell repertoires in COVID-19. For the study at large: Spain, Italy and the United States supplied samples that represented acute and convalescent COVID-19. In each case, the material was cDNA or gDNA derived from T cells, B-cell-depleted T cells, or PBMCs.

Looked up from germline, CDR1 is GTSNPN and CDR2 is SVGIG (reference sequence). Trimming took 2 bases from V and 7 from J, leaving 6 bases between them. This CDR3 spans 11 amino acids. The Seattle site enrolled patients during active infection and followed them longitudinally. TCRdb keeps only in-frame clones here, not all; method: immunoSEQ multiplex PCR. The repertoire holds 200,000 to 250,000 clones, around 86% seen once, with about a tenth in the top ten. The source is a woman in her fifties or sixties with COVID-19, enrolled during active disease. Sequencing input: peripheral blood. The gene calls are TRBV30 and TRBJ2-1; D unresolved. The CDR3 DNA reads TGTGCCTGGAGTTTAGATAATGAGCAGTTCTTC. Its protein is CAWSLDNEQFF.